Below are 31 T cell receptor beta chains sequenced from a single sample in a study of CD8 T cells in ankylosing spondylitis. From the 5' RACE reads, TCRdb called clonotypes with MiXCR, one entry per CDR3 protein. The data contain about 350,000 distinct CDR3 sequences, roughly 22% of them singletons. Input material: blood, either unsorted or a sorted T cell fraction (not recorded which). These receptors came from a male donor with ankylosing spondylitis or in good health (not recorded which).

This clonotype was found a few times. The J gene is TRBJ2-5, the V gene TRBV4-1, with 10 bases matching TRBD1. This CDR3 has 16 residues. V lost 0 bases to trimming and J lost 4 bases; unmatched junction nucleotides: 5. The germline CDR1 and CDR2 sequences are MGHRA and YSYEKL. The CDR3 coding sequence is TGCGCCAGCAGCCAAGACCTAGACAGGGGGCTAGAGACCCAGTACTTC. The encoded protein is CASSQDLDRGLETQYF.

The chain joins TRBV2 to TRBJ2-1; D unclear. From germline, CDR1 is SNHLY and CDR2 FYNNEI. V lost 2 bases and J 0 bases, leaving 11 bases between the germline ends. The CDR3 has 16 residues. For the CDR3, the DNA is TGTGCCAGCAGTGAAAGGCACCGGAGCTCCTACAATGAGCAGTTCTTC. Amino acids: CASSERHRSSYNEQFF.

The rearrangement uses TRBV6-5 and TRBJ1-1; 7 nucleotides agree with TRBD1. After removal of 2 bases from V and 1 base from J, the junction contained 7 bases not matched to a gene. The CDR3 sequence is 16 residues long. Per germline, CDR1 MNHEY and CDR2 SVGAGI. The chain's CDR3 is CASSYGTVSSNTEAFF. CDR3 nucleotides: TGTGCCAGCAGTTACGGGACAGTCTCTTCGAACACTGAAGCTTTCTTT.

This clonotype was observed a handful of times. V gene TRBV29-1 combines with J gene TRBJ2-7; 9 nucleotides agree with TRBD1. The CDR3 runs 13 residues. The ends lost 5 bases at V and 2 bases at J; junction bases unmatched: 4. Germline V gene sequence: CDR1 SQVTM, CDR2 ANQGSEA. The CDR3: CSVPGTGPYEQYF. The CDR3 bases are TGCAGCGTTCCCGGGACAGGGCCCTACGAGCAGTACTTC.

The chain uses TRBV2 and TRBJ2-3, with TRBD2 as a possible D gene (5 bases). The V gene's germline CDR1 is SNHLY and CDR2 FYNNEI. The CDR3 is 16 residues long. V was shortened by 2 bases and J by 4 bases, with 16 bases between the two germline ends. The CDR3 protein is CASSEYFRAGPDTQYF. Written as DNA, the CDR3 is TGTGCCAGCAGTGAATATTTCCGTGCGGGCCCAGATACGCAGTATTTT.

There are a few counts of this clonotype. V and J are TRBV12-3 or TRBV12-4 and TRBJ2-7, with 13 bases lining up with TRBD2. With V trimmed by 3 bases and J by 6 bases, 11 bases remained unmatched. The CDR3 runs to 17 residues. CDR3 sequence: CASSLHGTSGVLPEQYF. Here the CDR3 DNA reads TGTGCCAGCAGTTTGCATGGGACTAGCGGGGTCTTACCCGAGCAGTACTTC.

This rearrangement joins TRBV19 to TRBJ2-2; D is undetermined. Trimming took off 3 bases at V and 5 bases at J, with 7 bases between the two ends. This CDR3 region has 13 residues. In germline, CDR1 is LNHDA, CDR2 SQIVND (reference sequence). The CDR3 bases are TGTGCCAGTAGTATTACGGAAACCGGGGAGCTGTTTTTT. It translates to CASSITETGELFF.

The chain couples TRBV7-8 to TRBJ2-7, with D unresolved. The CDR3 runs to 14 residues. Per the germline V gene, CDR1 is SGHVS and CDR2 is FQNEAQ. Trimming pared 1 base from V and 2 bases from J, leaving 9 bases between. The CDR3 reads CASSLVVGPYEQYF. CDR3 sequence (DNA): TGTGCCAGCAGCTTAGTGGTAGGACCCTACGAGCAGTACTTC.

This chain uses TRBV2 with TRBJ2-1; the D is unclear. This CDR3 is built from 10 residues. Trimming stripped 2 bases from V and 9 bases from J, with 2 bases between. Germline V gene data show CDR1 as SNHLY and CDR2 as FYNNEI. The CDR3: CASSELEQFF. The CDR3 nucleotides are TGTGCCAGCAGTGAACTTGAGCAGTTCTTC.

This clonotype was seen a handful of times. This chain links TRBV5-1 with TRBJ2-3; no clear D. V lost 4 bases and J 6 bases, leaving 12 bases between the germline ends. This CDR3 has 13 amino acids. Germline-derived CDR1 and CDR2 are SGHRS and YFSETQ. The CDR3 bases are TGCGCCAGCAGCCACCCCGACACGGATACGCAGTATTTT. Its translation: CASSHPDTDTQYF. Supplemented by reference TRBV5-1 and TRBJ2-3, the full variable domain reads KAGVTQTPRYLIKTRGQQVTLSCSPISGHRSVSWYQQTPGQGLQFLFEYFSETQRNKGNFPGRFSGRQFSNSRSEMNVSTLELGDSALYLCASSHPDTDTQYFGPGTRLTVL.

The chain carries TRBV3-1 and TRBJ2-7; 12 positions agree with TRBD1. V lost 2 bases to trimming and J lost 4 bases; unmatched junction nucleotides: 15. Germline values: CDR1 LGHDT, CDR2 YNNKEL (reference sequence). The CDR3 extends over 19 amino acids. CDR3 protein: CASSQLSGQGAILPYEQYF. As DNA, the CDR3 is TGTGCCAGCAGCCAATTGTCGGGACAGGGGGCTATTCTTCCTTACGAGCAGTACTTC.

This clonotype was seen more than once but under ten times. The CDR3 spells CASSYATPEAFF. The CDR3 DNA is TGTGCCAGCAGCTATGCGACTCCCGAAGCTTTCTTT. This chain links TRBV7-9 with TRBJ1-1, with D hard to call. Germline V CDR1 and CDR2: SEHNR, FQNEAQ (reference sequence). The CDR3 length is 12 residues. The ends were cut back, 4 bases at V and 8 bases at J, with 11 bases in the middle. The whole variable domain, remainder taken from reference TRBV7-9 and TRBJ1-1, is DTGVSQNPRHKITKRGQNVTFRCDPISEHNRLYWYRQTLGQGPEFLTYFQNEAQLEKSRLLSDRFSAERPKGSFSTLEIQRTEQGDSAMYLCASSYATPEAFFGQGTRLTVV.

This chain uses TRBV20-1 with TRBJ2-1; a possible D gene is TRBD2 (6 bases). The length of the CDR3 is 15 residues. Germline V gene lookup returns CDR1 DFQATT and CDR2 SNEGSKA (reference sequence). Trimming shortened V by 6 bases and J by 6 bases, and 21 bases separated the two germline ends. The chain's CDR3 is CSAPSGDTPLNEQFF. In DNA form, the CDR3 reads TGCAGTGCCCCGTCGGGAGACACCCCGCTCAATGAGCAGTTCTTC.

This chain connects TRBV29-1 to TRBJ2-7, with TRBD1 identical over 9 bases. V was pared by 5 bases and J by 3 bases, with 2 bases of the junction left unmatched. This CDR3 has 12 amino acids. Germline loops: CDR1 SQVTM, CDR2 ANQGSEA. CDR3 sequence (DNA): TGCAGCGTTCAGGACAGGGGCTACGAGCAGTACTTC. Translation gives CSVQDRGYEQYF.

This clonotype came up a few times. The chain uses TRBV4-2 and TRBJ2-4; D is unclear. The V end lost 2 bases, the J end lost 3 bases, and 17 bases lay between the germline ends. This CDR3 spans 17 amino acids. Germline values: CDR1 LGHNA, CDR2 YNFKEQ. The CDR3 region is CASSQMGGAGVKNIQYF. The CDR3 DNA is TGTGCCAGCAGCCAAATGGGCGGAGCCGGAGTCAAAAACATTCAGTACTTC.

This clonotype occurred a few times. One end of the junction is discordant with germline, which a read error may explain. CDR3 protein: CASSFNETQYF. CDR3 in DNA: TGTGCTAGCAGCTTCAATGAGACCCAGTACTTC. The V call is TRBV7-7, the J call TRBJ2-5; D not certain. There are 11 residues in the CDR3. The V gene's germline CDR1 is SSHAT and CDR2 FNYEAQ (reference sequence).

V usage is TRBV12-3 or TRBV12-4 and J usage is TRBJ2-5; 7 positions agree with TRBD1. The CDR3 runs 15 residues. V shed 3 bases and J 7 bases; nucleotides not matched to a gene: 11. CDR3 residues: CASSLVQGLRATQYF. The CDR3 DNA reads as TGTGCCAGCAGTTTGGTACAGGGGTTAAGAGCGACCCAGTACTTC.

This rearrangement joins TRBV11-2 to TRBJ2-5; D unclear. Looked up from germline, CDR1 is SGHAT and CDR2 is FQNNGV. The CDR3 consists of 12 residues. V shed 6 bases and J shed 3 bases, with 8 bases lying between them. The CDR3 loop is CASRGIEETQYF. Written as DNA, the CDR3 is TGTGCCAGCAGAGGGATCGAAGAGACCCAGTACTTC.

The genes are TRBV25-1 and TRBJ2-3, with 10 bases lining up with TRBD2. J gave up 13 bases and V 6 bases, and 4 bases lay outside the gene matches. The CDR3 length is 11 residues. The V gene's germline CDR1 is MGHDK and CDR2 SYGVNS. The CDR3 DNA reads TGTGCCAGCAGAAGCGGGGGGGCGAAGTATTTT. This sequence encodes CASRSGGAKYF.

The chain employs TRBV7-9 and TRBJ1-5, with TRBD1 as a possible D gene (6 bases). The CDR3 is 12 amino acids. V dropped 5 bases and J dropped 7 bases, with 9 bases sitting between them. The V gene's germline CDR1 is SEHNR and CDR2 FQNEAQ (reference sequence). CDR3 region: CASSTTGQPQHF. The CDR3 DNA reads TGTGCCAGCAGCACTACAGGGCAGCCCCAGCATTTT.

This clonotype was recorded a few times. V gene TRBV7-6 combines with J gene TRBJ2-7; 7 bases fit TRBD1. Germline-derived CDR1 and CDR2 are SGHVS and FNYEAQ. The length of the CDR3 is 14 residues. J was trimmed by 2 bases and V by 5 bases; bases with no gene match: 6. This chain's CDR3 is CASSPGDSTYEQYF. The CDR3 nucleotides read TGTGCCAGCAGCCCCGGGGACAGTACCTACGAGCAGTACTTC. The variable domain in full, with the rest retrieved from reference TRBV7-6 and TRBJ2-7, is GAGVSQSPRYKVTKRGQDVALRCDPISGHVSLYWYRQALGQGPEFLTYFNYEAQQDKSGLPNDRFSAERPEGSISTLTIQRTEQRDSAMYRCASSPGDSTYEQYFGPGTRLTVT.

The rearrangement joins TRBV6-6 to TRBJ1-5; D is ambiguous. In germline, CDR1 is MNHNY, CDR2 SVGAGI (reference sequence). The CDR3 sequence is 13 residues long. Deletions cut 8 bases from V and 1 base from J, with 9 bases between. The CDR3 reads CASSRGSNQPQHF. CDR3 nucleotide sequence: TGTGCCAGCTCTCGGGGAAGCAATCAGCCCCAGCATTTT.

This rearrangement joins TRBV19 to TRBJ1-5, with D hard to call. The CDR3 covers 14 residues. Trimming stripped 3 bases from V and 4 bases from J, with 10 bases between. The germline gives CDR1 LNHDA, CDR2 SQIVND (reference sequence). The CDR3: CASSIDSGNQPQHF. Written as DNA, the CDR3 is TGTGCCAGTAGTATCGACTCCGGAAATCAGCCCCAGCATTTT.

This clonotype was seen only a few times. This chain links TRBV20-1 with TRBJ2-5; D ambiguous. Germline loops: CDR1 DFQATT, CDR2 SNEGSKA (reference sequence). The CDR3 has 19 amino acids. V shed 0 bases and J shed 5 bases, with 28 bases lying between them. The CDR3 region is CSARDYGRTALGFSETQYF. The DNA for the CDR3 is TGCAGTGCTAGAGATTATGGGCGGACGGCCCTGGGTTTCAGCGAGACCCAGTACTTC.

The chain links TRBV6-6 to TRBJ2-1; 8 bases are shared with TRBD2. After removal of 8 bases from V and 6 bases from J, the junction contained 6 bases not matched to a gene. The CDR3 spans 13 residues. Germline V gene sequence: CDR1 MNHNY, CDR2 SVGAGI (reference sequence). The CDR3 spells CASVASGSNEQFF. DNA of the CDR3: TGTGCCAGCGTGGCTAGCGGGTCCAATGAGCAGTTCTTC.

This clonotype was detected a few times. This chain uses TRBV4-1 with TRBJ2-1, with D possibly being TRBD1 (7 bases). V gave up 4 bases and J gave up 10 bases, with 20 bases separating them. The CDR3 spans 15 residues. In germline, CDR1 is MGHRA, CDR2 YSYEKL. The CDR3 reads CASSLGDSGGREQFF. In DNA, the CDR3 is TGCGCCAGCAGCCTTGGGGACAGTGGGGGGAGGGAGCAGTTCTTC.

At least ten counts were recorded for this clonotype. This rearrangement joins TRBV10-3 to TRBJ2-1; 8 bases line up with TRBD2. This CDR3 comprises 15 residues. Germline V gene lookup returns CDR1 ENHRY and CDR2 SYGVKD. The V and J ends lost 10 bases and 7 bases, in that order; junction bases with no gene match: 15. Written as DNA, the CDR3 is TGTGCCACCGGTTGGGGGAGCGGGGGCCAAAATGAGCAGTTCTTC. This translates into CATGWGSGGQNEQFF.

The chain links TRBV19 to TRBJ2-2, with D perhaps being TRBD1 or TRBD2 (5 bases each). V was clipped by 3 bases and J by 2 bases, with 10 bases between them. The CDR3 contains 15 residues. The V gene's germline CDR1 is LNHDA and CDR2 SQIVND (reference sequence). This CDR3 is CASSIQGVNTGELFF. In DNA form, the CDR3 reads TGTGCCAGTAGTATCCAGGGAGTAAACACCGGGGAGCTGTTTTTT.

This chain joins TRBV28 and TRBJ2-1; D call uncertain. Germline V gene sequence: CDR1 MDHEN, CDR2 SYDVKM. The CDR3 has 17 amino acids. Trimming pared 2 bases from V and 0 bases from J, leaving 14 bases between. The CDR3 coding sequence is TGTGCCAGCAGTTTAATCGGAACCCTGAGCTCCTACAATGAGCAGTTCTTC. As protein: CASSLIGTLSSYNEQFF.

CDR3: CASSGPMDLPYNSPLHF. The DNA of the CDR3 is TGTGCCAGCAGTGGACCCATGGACCTCCCTTATAATTCACCCCTCCACTTT. V gene TRBV25-1 combines with J gene TRBJ1-6; no definite D call. V was pared by 4 bases and J by 4 bases, with 17 bases between. Germline CDR1 reads MGHDK; CDR2 reads SYGVNS. CDR3 size: 17 residues. Full variable domain (outside the CDR3, taken from reference TRBV25-1 and TRBJ1-6): EADIYQTPRYLVIGTGKKITLECSQTMGHDKMYWYQQDPGMELHLIHYSYGVNSTEKGDLSSESTVSRIRTEHFPLTLESARPSHTSQYLCASSGPMDLPYNSPLHFGNGTRLTVT.

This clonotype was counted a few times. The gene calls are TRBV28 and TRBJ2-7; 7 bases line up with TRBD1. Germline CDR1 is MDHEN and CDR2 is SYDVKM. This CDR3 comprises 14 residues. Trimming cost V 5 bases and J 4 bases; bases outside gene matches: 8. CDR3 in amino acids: CASSPRTGYYEQYF. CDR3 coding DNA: TGTGCCAGCAGTCCGCGGACAGGCTATTACGAGCAGTACTTC.